The rows below give T cell receptor beta chains drawn from one sample of a study of blood T cell repertoires in COVID-19. Clones were sequenced by immunoSEQ multiplex PCR, and TCRdb holds only the in-frame ones, with some missing. The sample includes about 400,000 clones, about 90% seen only once; the top ten take almost 3%. The material sequenced was PBMCs or T cells enriched from blood (not recorded which). The receptor set was obtained from a woman aged 25 to 39 who had recovered from COVID-19. The CDR3 runs from the conserved cysteine through the conserved F or W. D genes are given only for firm matches. Rows may omit the clone size; those that give it use once, few, many or a size class.

v_gene	j_gene	d_gene	abundance	len	CDR3nt	CDR3aa
TRBV6-5	TRBJ1-1	NA	once	12	TGTGCCAGCAGCCGGGGGGTAGGGGACGCTTTCTTT	CASSRGVGDAFF
TRBV19	TRBJ1-2	TRBD1	once	15	TGTGCCAGTAGTCCCACCCCCGGGACAGCCAATGGCTACACCTTC	CASSPTPGTANGYTF
TRBV19	TRBJ1-1	TRBD1	NA	13	TGTGCCAGTAGTACCCACAGGGGGCCGGTGGCTTTCTTT	CASSTHRGPVAFF
TRBV29-1	TRBJ1-1	NA	few	16	TGCAGCGTTGAAGCAAGTGGAACGGACCGACAGATTGAAGCTTTCTTT	CSVEASGTDRQIEAFF
TRBV15	TRBJ1-2	NA	NA	15	TGTGCCACCAGCAGAGATCGGAGAGATAACTATGGCTACACCTTC	CATSRDRRDNYGYTF
TRBV2	TRBJ2-1	NA	NA	13	TGTGCCAGCAGTTCGGACAGTCGGAATGAGCAGTTCTTC	CASSSDSRNEQFF
TRBV6-1	TRBJ1-4	TRBD1	NA	16	TGTGCCAGCAGTGAATCCAGGGGGATCGTTAATGAAAAACTGTTTTTT	CASSESRGIVNEKLFF
TRBV28	TRBJ1-2	NA	NA	14	TGTGCCAGCAGTTTCGGACAGACAAGGAGTGGCTACACCTTC	CASSFGQTRSGYTF
TRBV7-9	TRBJ1-1	TRBD1	NA	14	TGTGCCAGCAGCTTACGGACAGGGGTGGCTGAAGCTTTCTTT	CASSLRTGVAEAFF
TRBV19	TRBJ2-7	TRBD1	few	15	TGTGCCAGTAGTAGGCTGGGGACAGGTAGCGACGAGCAGTACTTC	CASSRLGTGSDEQYF
TRBV12-3/TRBV12-4	TRBJ1-4	TRBD1	NA	13	TGTGCCAGCTCGACAGGGGCGGTTGAAAAACTGTTTTTT	CASSTGAVEKLFF
TRBV3-1/TRBV3-2	TRBJ2-7	TRBD2	NA	15	TGTGCCAGCAGCCGGAGACTAGCGGACCCCTACGAGCAGTACTTC	CASSRRLADPYEQYF
TRBV6-1	TRBJ1-2	NA	NA	14	TGTGCCAGCAGTGACAGGGTTGGCCACTATGGCTACACCTTC	CASSDRVGHYGYTF
TRBV2	TRBJ2-5	NA	NA	13	TGTGCCAGCAGTGAAATCTTTTCGGGGACCCAGTACTTC	CASSEIFSGTQYF
TRBV19	TRBJ1-3	NA	NA	14	TGTGCCAGTAGTAGAGGTAGTTCTGGAAACACCATATATTTT	CASSRGSSGNTIYF
TRBV4-1	TRBJ1-2	TRBD1	NA	15	TGCGCCAGCAGAGCTCCGGGACAGGGGTTCGGAGGTCCCACCTTC	CASRAPGQGFGGPTF
TRBV30	TRBJ1-1	NA	NA	13	TGTGCCTGTATCAGGGCGGTTAGCACTGAAGCTTTCTTT	CACIRAVSTEAFF
TRBV5-1	TRBJ1-1	TRBD1	NA	16	TGCGCCAGCAGCTTGATTACGGACAGGGAGAACACTGAAGCTTTCTTT	CASSLITDRENTEAFF
TRBV28	TRBJ2-1	TRBD2	NA	15	TGTGCCAGCAGCCCCACTAGCGGGCCATACAATGAGCAGTTCTTC	CASSPTSGPYNEQFF
TRBV27	TRBJ1-6	NA	NA	17	TGTGCCAGCAGTTTATCGAGCGAGGGCTCCTATAATTCACCCCTCCACTTT	CASSLSSEGSYNSPLHF
TRBV7-9	TRBJ1-1	NA	NA	13	TGTGCCAGCAGCTCCTTTGACAGACTTGAAGCTTTCTTT	CASSSFDRLEAFF
TRBV19	TRBJ2-7	TRBD2	NA	14	TGTGCCAGTAGTATTGTAGCGGGCCCCAACGAGCAGTACTTC	CASSIVAGPNEQYF
TRBV28	TRBJ1-5	NA	NA	14	TGTGCCAGCAGCCCTGCGCAGGTAACTCAGCCCCAGCATTTT	CASSPAQVTQPQHF
TRBV28	TRBJ1-5	NA	NA	13	TGTGCCAGCAGTTTTTTCGGTCCTCAGCCCCAGCATTTT	CASSFFGPQPQHF
TRBV5-6	TRBJ1-3	TRBD1	NA	14	TGTGCCAGCAGGCCGACAGGGGGCGGAAACACCATATATTTT	CASRPTGGGNTIYF
TRBV7-9	TRBJ1-6	TRBD1	NA	17	TGTGCCAGCAGCCCTTACTCCGGGACAGGGGGCCCTTCACCCCTCCACTTT	CASSPYSGTGGPSPLHF
TRBV11-2	TRBJ2-5	NA	NA	13	TGTGCCAGCAGCCCCGCCCCGGGGGAGACCCAGTACTTC	CASSPAPGETQYF
TRBV4-2	TRBJ2-3	NA	once	14	TGTGCCAGCAGCCCTAGACAGAGGACAGATACGCAGTATTTT	CASSPRQRTDTQYF
TRBV2	TRBJ1-6	TRBD1	NA	14	TGTGCCAGCAGTGCGAACAGGGGGCGGTCACCCCTCCACTTT	CASSANRGRSPLHF
TRBV3-1/TRBV3-2	TRBJ2-3	NA	NA	13	TGTGCCAGCAGCCAAGGGGGACTAGATACGCAGTATTTT	CASSQGGLDTQYF
TRBV18	TRBJ1-1	TRBD1	NA	12	TGTGCCAGCTCACCGGACAGGGTCGAAGCTTTCTTT	CASSPDRVEAFF